The clone carrying this T cell receptor (beta chain) came up many times. Its antigen is as yet unknown. This entry is derived from a study of metastatic and nonmetastatic thyroid tumors. Study in general: Malignant and benign thyroid patients had repertoires compared in peripheral blood and tumor or nodule tissue.

Prior to thyroid surgery, none of the patients had received any treatment. As processed by the authors: Differences in CDR3 between clinicopathological groups were drawn on to build a classifier intended to discriminate distant-metastatic papillary thyroid cancer patients. From the PCR reads, TCRdb re-called clones with MiXCR. Here the V and J calls rest on TCRdb's processing, not on the authors' analysis. The profile shows over 20,000 clones, around an eighth of them singletons. Study-wide results and limits: Malignant thyroid tumors reportedly exceeded benign nodules significantly in TCR beta diversity, with the difference appearing in blood and tumor.

The clonotype was recovered from a female donor with papillary thyroid cancer or a benign thyroid nodule (not recorded which). Some clones in this sample may be carry-over from other donors' samples. Material for sequencing was blood.

The CDR3 is CASSLAPPRQGGSRGYTF. DNA of the CDR3: TGTGCCAGCAGCTTAGCGCCCCCTCGACAGGGCGGATCGAGGGGCTACACCTTC. The rearrangement joins TRBV7-6 to TRBJ1-2; 7 positions match TRBD1. Germline-derived CDR1 and CDR2 are SGHVS and FNYEAQ. The ends lost 0 bases at V and 8 bases at J; junction bases unmatched: 18. The CDR3 has 18 amino acids.